This T cell receptor beta chain appears in the sequencing data of a study of molecular identifiers for immune sequencing clone quantification. It was with previously described methods and listed TCR primers that bulk TCR libraries were made. TCRdb re-called the PCR reads with MiXCR, one entry per CDR3 protein. The data show around 65,000 distinct CDR3 sequences, under 20% seen once. This clonotype came up many times. What it binds is unknown. This CDR3 has 15 residues. Germline CDR1 KGHDR, CDR2 SFDVKD. Trimming cost V 3 bases and J 4 bases, with 11 bases left between them. General study points: Jurkat TCR RNA that was spiked in from one cell was reportedly detectable among approximately 900,000 naive cells.

This clonotype originated in a human donor in good health. Some libraries in this study had Jurkat cell RNA spiked in. The chain has TRBV24-1 and TRBJ2-2; the D gene is possibly TRBD2 (5 bases). Material for sequencing was naive CD8+ T cells from blood, with Jurkat cell RNA spiked in. Subset defined: FACS-sorted CD8+CD4-CCR7+CD45RA+ naive T cells. CDR3 protein: CATSDRKAGTGELFF. CDR3 DNA sequence: TGTGCCACCAGTGATCGCAAGGCGGGCACCGGGGAGCTGTTTTTT.